A selection of T cell receptor beta chains follows, all from one sample in a study of blood T cell repertoires in COVID-19. Method: immunoSEQ multiplex PCR; TCRdb's copy keeps in-frame clones and lacks some. The sample shows some 150,000 clones, over 80% of them seen only once. The sequenced material came from PBMCs or T cells enriched from blood (not recorded which). The receptors were gathered from a woman aged 50 to 60 who had been exposed to COVID-19. Each CDR3 is given with its conserved first and last residue. The D gene is left open where the match is weak. For some rows the clone size is stated as once, few or many, or as a class when expanded; others skip it.

>TRBV5-1|.|TRBJ2-3|.
TGCGCCAGCAGCTCCATAGCATCCCACACAGATACGCAGTATTTT
CASSSIASHTDTQYF
>TRBV2|.|TRBJ1-5|.
TGTGCCAGCAGTAATATCATGGCCTGGGCTCATCAGCCCCAGCATTTT
CASSNIMAWAHQPQHF
>TRBV19|.|TRBJ2-2|TRBD1
TGTGCCAGTAGTACGGACAGGGAGGTCACCGGGGAGCTGTTTTTT
CASSTDREVTGELFF
>TRBV27|.|TRBJ1-2|.
TGTGCCAGCAGTTCACGGGGGGACTATGGCTACACCTTC
CASSSRGDYGYTF
>TRBV6-2/TRBV6-3|.|TRBJ1-4|.
TGTGCCAGCAATTATAGGAGGTTCACCGAAAAACTGTTTTTT
CASNYRRFTEKLFF
>TRBV14|few|TRBJ2-1|TRBD2
TGTGCCAGCAGCCAAGAAAAACTAGCGGGAGGGCCAAATGAGCAGTTCTTC
CASSQEKLAGGPNEQFF
>TRBV5-1|once|TRBJ2-2|.
TGCGCCAGCAGCCCCTCCGCAGGGTTCACCGGGGAGCTGTTTTTT
CASSPSAGFTGELFF
>TRBV19|.|TRBJ2-4|TRBD1
TGTGCCAGTAGTAAACCCTCGAGGACAGGGGGCCTGGGCATTCAGTACTTC
CASSKPSRTGGLGIQYF
>TRBV5-1|.|TRBJ1-1|.
TGCGCCAGCAGCTTGGTCGCGGGGGCGGACACTGAAGCTTTCTTT
CASSLVAGADTEAFF
>TRBV7-2|.|TRBJ1-1|.
TGTGCCAGCAGCTTAGCGGGGCGGGGGAGAGGAGCTTTCTTT
CASSLAGRGRGAFF
>TRBV2|.|TRBJ1-3|.
TGTGCCTGGCAGGGCATTTCCTCTGGAAACACCATATATTTT
CAWQGISSGNTIYF
>TRBV15|few|TRBJ2-4|TRBD2
TGTGCCACCAGCAGAGATGGTCAGCGGGGGGATCCTAAAAACATTCAGTACTTC
CATSRDGQRGDPKNIQYF
>TRBV5-4|.|TRBJ2-7|TRBD1
TGTGCCAGCAGGGACGGACAGGGTCTCTCCTACGAGCAGTACTTC
CASRDGQGLSYEQYF
>TRBV12-3/TRBV12-4|medium-sized|TRBJ1-5|.
TGTGCCAGCAGTCAACAGGGATGGGGGCCCCAGCATTTT
CASSQQGWGPQHF
>TRBV12-5|few|TRBJ2-2|TRBD1
TGTGCTAGTGCCCGGACAGGGGGACACACCGGGGAGCTGTTTTTT
CASARTGGHTGELFF
>TRBV19|.|TRBJ2-1|TRBD2
TGTGCCAGTAGTTCCCGGACTAGCGGGCCGAGCTCCTACAATGAGCAGTTCTTC
CASSSRTSGPSSYNEQFF
>TRBV3-1/TRBV3-2|.|TRBJ2-4|.
TGTGCCAGCAGCCTATTACCAGGGAAATGGAAAAACATTCAGTACTTC
CASSLLPGKWKNIQYF
>TRBV19|.|TRBJ1-2|TRBD1
TGTGCCAGTAGGCTAACAGGGGGCTCCGACTATGGCTACACCTTC
CASRLTGGSDYGYTF
>TRBV27|.|TRBJ1-2|TRBD1
TGTGCCAGCAGTTTATCAAGACAGGGAAACTATGGCTACACCTTC
CASSLSRQGNYGYTF
>TRBV7-2|.|TRBJ2-5|TRBD1
TGTGCCAGTAACAGGGGTGTCGAGACCCAGTACTTC
CASNRGVETQYF
>TRBV29-1|.|TRBJ2-2|.
TGCAGCGGGGGGGACTTGTGGCAACTGAACACCGGGGAGCTGTTTTTT
CSGGDLWQLNTGELFF
>TRBV29-1|.|TRBJ1-1|.
TGCAGCGTTGCGAGCAACACTGAAGCTTTCTTT
CSVASNTEAFF
>TRBV7-9|.|TRBJ1-2|TRBD1
TGTGCCAGCAGCAGGTTGACAGGGGATGGCTACACCTTC
CASSRLTGDGYTF
>TRBV27|.|TRBJ1-1|.
TGTGCCAGCAGTTTTTACGGGGGGGAAGCTTTCTTT
CASSFYGGEAFF
>TRBV11-3|.|TRBJ2-7|.
TGTGCCAGCAGCGCGGGCGACTCCTACGAGCAGTACTTC
CASSAGDSYEQYF
>TRBV11-2|.|TRBJ1-4|.
TGTGCCAGCAGCTTAGATGGAGACGGAAAACTGTTTTTT
CASSLDGDGKLFF
>TRBV6-5|few|TRBJ2-1|TRBD2
TGTGCCAGCAGTCCAACTAGCGGAAACTACAATGAGCAGTTCTTC
CASSPTSGNYNEQFF
>TRBV6-6|.|TRBJ2-2|.
TGTGCCAGTCGGCTAGCAAACACCGGGGAGCTGTTTTTT
CASRLANTGELFF
>TRBV6-5|.|TRBJ1-2|TRBD1
TGTGCCAGCAAAAGCGACGGAGGGACAGGGGGCGGCTACACCTTC
CASKSDGGTGGGYTF
>TRBV4-3|once|TRBJ2-5|TRBD1
TGCGCCAGCAGCCAAGATCTCAGGGGGCAGGAGACCCAGTACTTC
CASSQDLRGQETQYF
>TRBV6-5|.|TRBJ1-2|.
TGTGCCAGCAGTTACATTCAGGGATCCTTCTATGGCTACACCTTC
CASSYIQGSFYGYTF
>TRBV5-4|.|TRBJ1-1|TRBD1
TGTGCCAGCAGCTTGGTCCCAGGACAGGGAATGAACACTGAAGCTTTCTTT
CASSLVPGQGMNTEAFF
>TRBV6-2/TRBV6-3|.|TRBJ2-2|.
TGTGCCAGCAGCCGCGACTGGTCGGGCGGGGAGCTGTTTTTT
CASSRDWSGGELFF
>TRBV29-1|.|TRBJ2-7|TRBD1
TGCAGCGCCTCCTTACCCACCGGGACAGGGGGCCACGAGCAGTACTTC
CSASLPTGTGGHEQYF
>TRBV9|.|TRBJ1-2|TRBD1
TGTGCCAGCAGCGTAGCAGGCAGGACAGGGGACGGTAACTATGGCTACACCTTC
CASSVAGRTGDGNYGYTF
>TRBV19|.|TRBJ1-5|TRBD1
TGTGCCAGTTTGGGACAGCAGCAGCCCCAGCATTTT
CASLGQQQPQHF
>TRBV7-3|.|TRBJ1-3|.
TGTGCCAGCAGCTTGACAGGCTCTGGAAACACCATATATTTT
CASSLTGSGNTIYF